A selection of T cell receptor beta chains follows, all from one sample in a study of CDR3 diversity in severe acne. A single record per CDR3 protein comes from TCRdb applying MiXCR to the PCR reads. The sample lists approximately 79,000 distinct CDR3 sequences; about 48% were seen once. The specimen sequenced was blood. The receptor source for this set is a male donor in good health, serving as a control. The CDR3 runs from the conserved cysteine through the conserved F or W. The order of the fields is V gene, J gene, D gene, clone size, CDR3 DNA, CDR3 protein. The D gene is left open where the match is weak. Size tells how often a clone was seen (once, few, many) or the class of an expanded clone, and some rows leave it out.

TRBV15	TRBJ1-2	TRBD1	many	TGTGCCACCAGCAGAACCCGGGACAGTTTAGGCTACACCTTC	CATSRTRDSLGYTF
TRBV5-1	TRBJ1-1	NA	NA	TGCGCCAGCAGCGTCGGGACGGACTACACTGAAGCTTTCTTT	CASSVGTDYTEAFF
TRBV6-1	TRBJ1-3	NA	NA	TGTGCCAGCAGTGAAGGGCAGTATGGCTACACCATATATTTT	CASSEGQYGYTIYF
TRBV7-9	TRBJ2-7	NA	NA	TGTGCCAGCGGCGTAGCTGGTACGGCGGGCATTGTCTACGAGCAGTACTTC	CASGVAGTAGIVYEQYF
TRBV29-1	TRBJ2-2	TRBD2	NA	TGCAGCTTACTAGGGGCTAGCGGGGACACCGGGGAGCTGTTTTTT	CSLLGASGDTGELFF
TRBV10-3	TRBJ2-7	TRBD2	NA	TGTGCCAGCAGTGAGAGGACTAGCGGGAGCTCCTACGAGCAGTACTTC	CASSERTSGSSYEQYF
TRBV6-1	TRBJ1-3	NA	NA	TGTGCCAGCACCGACGTGGGGGTGGGCGGCTACACCATATATTTT	CASTDVGVGGYTIYF
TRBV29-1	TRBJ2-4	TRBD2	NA	TGCAGCGTTGATATCGCGGGAGGGCCCAAAAACATTCAGTACTTC	CSVDIAGGPKNIQYF
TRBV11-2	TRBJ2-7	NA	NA	TGTGCCAGCAGGCCGGGTGGGAACGAGCAGTACTTC	CASRPGGNEQYF
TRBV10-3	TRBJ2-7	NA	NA	TGTGCCATCTTTTTTTCGGGGGACAGCTACGACCAGTACTTC	CAIFFSGDSYDQYF
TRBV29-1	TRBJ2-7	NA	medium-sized	TGCAGCGTTGGGACCTACGAGCAGTACTTC	CSVGTYEQYF
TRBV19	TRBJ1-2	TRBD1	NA	TGTGCCAGTAGTCTGACCGGACAGGGCTATGGCTACACCTTC	CASSLTGQGYGYTF
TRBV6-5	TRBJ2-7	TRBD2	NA	TGTGCCAGCAGTTACTCTTGGGGACTAGCCCGGGGAGAGCAGTACTTC	CASSYSWGLARGEQYF
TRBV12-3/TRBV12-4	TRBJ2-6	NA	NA	TGTGCCAGCACCTTGGCTGGGGCCAACGTCCTGACTTTC	CASTLAGANVLTF
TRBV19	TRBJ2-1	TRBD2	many	TGTGCCAGTAGTACAGGGACTATCAATGAGCAGTTCTTC	CASSTGTINEQFF
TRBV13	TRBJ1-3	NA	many	TGTGCCAGCAGCTTCAATCAGGGTTTTGGTCCTGGAAACACCATATATTTT	CASSFNQGFGPGNTIYF
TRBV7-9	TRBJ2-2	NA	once	TGTGCCAGCAGCTGGGGGGGCTATTTTACGAACACCGGGGAGCTGTTTTTT	CASSWGGYFTNTGELFF
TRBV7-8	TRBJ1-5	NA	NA	TGTGCCAGCAGCTTAGCCCGGACCTCTAGGTATCAGCCCCAGCATTTT	CASSLARTSRYQPQHF
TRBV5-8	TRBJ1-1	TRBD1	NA	TGTGCCAGCAGCCCCCCGACAGGGGAAGGGACTGAAGCTTTCTTT	CASSPPTGEGTEAFF
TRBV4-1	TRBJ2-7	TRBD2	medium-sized	TGCGCCAGCAGCCCAACCGAGCTGGGAGCGGGAGGACCATACGAGCAGTACTTC	CASSPTELGAGGPYEQYF
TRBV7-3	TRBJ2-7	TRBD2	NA	TGTGCCAGCGGCTTGCTCCCGGGACTCTCAAGAGCGGGGGGGGGGACCTACGAGCAGTACTTC	CASGLLPGLSRAGGGTYEQYF
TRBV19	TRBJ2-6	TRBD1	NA	TGTGCCAGTACCCCTCGGGACAGGGGTATCTCTGGGGCCAACGTCCTGACTTTC	CASTPRDRGISGANVLTF
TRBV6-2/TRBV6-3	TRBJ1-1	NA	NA	TGTGCCAGCAGTGAAACCGGGGGGCGGAACACTGAAGCTTTCTTT	CASSETGGRNTEAFF
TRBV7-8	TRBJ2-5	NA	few	TGTGCCAGCAGCTTAGCGGTCCAACGGGAGACCCAGTACTTC	CASSLAVQRETQYF
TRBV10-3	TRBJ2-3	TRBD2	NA	TGTGCCATCAGAAACCTTACTAGCGGAAGCACAGATACGCAGTATTTT	CAIRNLTSGSTDTQYF
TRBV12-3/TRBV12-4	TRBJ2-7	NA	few	TGTGCCAGCAGCTACCGGAGCGAGCAGTACTTC	CASSYRSEQYF
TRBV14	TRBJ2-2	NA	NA	TGTGCCAGCAGCCCTCATCAGGGGCCGAACACCGGGGAGCTGTTTTTT	CASSPHQGPNTGELFF